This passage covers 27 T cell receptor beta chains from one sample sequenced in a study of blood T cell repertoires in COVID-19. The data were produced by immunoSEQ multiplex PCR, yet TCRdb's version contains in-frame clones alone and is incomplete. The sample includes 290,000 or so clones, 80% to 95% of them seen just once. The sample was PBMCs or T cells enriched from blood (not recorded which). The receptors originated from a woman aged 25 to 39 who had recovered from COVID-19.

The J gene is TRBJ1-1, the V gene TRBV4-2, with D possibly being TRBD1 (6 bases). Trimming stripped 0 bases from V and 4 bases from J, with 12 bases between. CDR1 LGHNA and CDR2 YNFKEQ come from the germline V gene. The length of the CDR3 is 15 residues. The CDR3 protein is CASSQETGWFTEAFF. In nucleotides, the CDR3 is TGTGCCAGCAGCCAAGAAACAGGGTGGTTCACTGAAGCTTTCTTT.

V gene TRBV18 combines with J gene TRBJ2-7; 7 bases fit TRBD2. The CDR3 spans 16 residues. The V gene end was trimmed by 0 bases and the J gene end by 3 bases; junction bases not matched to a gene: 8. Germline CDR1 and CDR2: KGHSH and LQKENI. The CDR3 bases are TGTGCCAGCTCACCACCGGGGAGGGAAGTTGGCTACGAGCAGTACTTC. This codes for CASSPPGREVGYEQYF. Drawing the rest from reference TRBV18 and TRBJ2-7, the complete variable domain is NAGVMQNPRHLVRRRGQEARLRCSPMKGHSHVYWYRQLPEEGLKFMVYLQKENIIDESGMPKERFSAEFPKEGPSILRIQQVVRGDSAAYFCASSPPGREVGYEQYFGPGTRLTVT.

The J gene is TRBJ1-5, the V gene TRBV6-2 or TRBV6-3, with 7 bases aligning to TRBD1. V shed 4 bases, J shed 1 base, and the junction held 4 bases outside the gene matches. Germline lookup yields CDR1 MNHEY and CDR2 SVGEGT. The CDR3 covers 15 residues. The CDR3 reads CASSSQGVSNQPQHF. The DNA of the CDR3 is TGTGCCAGCAGTTCTCAGGGGGTCAGCAATCAGCCCCAGCATTTT.

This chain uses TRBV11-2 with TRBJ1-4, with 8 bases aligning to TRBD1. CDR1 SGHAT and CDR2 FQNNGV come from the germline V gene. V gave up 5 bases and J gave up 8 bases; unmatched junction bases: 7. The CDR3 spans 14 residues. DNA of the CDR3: TGTGCCAGCAGCCTACAGGGGGTAAAGGAAAAACTGTTTTTT. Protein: CASSLQGVKEKLFF.

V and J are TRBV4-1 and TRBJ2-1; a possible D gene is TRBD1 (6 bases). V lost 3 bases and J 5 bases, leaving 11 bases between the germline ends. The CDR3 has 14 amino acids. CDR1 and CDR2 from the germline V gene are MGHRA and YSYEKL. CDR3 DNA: TGCGCCAGCAGCCAGGACAGTGTTAACAATGAGCAGTTCTTC. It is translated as CASSQDSVNNEQFF.

DNA of the CDR3: TGCGCCAGCAGCTTGGACACAGCTAACTATGGCTACACCTTC. Its protein is CASSLDTANYGYTF. The chain is built from TRBV5-1 and TRBJ1-2; D gene unclear. Germline loops: CDR1 SGHRS, CDR2 YFSETQ. The CDR3 has 14 residues. The V and J ends lost 0 bases and 0 bases respectively, with 6 bases between them.

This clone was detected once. The CDR3 DNA reads as TGTGCCAGCCTCCAGGGGGTCTCGAACACCGGGGAGCTGTTTTTT. It yields the protein CASLQGVSNTGELFF. The chain recombines TRBV2 with TRBJ2-2; 7 bases line up with TRBD1. CDR3 length equals 15 residues. Unmatched junction bases numbered 6, after V lost 8 bases and J lost 0 bases. Looked up from germline, CDR1 is SNHLY and CDR2 is FYNNEI.

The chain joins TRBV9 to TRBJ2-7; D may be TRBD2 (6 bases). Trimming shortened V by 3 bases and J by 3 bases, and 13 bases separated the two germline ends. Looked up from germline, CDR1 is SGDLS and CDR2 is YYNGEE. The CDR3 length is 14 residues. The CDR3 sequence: CASSGSGSDYEQYF. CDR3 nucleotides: TGTGCCAGCAGCGGATCCGGGAGTGACTACGAGCAGTACTTC.

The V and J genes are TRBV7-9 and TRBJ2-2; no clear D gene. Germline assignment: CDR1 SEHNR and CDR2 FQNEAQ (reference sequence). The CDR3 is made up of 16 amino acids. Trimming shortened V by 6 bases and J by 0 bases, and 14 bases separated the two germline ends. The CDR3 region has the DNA TGTGCCAGCAGTCGCGGAGTGAGTACGAACACCGGGGAGCTGTTTTTT. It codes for CASSRGVSTNTGELFF.

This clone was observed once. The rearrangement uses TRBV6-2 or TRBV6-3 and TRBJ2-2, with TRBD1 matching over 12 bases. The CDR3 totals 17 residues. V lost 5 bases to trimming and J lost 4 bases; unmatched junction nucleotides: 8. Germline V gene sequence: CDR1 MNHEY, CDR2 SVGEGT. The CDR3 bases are TGTGCCAGCAGTCCACGGGACAGGGGGCGCGGCACCGGGGAGCTGTTTTTT. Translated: CASSPRDRGRGTGELFF.

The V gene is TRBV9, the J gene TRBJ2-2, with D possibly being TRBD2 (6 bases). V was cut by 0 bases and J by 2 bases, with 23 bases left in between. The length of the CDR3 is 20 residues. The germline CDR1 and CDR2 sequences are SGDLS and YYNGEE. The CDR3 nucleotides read TGTGCCAGCAGCGTAGTAGGTGTCGCGGGAACACTTATTAACACCGGGGAGCTGTTTTTT. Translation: CASSVVGVAGTLINTGELFF.

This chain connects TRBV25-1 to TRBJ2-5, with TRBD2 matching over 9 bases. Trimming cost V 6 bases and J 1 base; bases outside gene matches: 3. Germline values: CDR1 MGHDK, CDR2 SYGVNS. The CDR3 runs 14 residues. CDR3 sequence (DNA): TGTGCCAGCAGCAGACTAGCGGCCCAAGAGACCCAGTACTTC. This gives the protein CASSRLAAQETQYF.

The CDR3 loop is CASHPGGTGELFF. CDR3 sequence (DNA): TGTGCCAGCCACCCAGGAGGCACCGGGGAGCTGTTTTTT. V usage is TRBV3-1 (or the pseudogene TRBV3-2) and J usage is TRBJ2-2, with a tentative D call TRBD2 (5 bases). V lost 8 bases to trimming and J lost 4 bases, with 11 bases between them. The CDR3 runs to 13 residues. CDR1 and CDR2 (germline): LGHDT, YNNKEL (reference sequence).

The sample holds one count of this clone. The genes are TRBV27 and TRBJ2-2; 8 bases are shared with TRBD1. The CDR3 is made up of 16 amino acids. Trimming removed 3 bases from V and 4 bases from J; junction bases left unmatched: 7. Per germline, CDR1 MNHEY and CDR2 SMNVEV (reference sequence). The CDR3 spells CASSFQSGGLTGELFF. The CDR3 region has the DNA TGTGCCAGCAGTTTCCAGTCAGGGGGCCTCACCGGGGAGCTGTTTTTT.

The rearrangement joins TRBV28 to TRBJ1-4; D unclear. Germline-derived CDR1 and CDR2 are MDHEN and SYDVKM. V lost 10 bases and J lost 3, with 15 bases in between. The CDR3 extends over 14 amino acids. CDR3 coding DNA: TGTGCCACTCTCTCCTGGAGCGCTAATGAAAAACTGTTTTTT. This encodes CATLSWSANEKLFF. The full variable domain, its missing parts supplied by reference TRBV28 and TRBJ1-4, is DVKVTQSSRYLVKRTGEKVFLECVQDMDHENMFWYRQDPGLGLRLIYFSYDVKMKEKGDIPEGYSVSREKKERFSLILESASTNQTSMYLCATLSWSANEKLFFGSGTQLSVL.

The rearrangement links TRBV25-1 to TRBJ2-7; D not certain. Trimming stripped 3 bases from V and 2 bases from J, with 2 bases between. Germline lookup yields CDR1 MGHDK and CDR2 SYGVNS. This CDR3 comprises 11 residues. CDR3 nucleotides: TGTGCCAGCAGTGACACCTACGAGCAGTACTTC. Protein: CASSDTYEQYF.

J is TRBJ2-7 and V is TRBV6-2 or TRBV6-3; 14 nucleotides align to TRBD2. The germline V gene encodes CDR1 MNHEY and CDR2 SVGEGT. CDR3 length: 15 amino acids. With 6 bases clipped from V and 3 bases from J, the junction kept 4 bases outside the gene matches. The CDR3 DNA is TGTGCCAGCAGCCGGGGACTAGCGGGAGACTACGAGCAGTACTTC. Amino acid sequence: CASSRGLAGDYEQYF.

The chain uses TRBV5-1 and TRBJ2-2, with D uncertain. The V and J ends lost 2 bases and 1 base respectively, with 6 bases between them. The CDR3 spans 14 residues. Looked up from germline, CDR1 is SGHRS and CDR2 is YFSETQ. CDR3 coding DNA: TGCGCCAGCAGCTTAAGCCAGAACACCGGGGAGCTGTTTTTT. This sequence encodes CASSLSQNTGELFF. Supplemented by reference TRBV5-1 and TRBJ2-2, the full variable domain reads KAGVTQTPRYLIKTRGQQVTLSCSPISGHRSVSWYQQTPGQGLQFLFEYFSETQRNKGNFPGRFSGRQFSNSRSEMNVSTLELGDSALYLCASSLSQNTGELFFGEGSRLTVL.

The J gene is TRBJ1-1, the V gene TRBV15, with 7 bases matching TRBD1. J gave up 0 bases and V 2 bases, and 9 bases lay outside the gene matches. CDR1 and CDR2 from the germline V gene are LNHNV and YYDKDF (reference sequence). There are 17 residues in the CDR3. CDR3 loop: CATSRRHRDSLNTEAFF. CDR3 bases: TGTGCCACCAGCAGAAGACACCGGGACAGCCTGAACACTGAAGCTTTCTTT.

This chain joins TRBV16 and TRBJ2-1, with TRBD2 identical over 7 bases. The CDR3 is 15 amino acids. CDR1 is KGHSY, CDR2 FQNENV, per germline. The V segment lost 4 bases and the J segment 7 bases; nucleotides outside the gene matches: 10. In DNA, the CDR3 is TGTGCCAGCAGCCCCCCTGGGGGAGGGAGTAATGAGCAGTTCTTC. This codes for CASSPPGGGSNEQFF.

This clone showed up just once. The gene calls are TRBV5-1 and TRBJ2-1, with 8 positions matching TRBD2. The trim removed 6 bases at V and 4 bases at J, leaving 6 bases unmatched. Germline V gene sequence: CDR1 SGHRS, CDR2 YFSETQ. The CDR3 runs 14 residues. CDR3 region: CASNPAGEYNEQFF. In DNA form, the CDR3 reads TGCGCCAGCAACCCAGCGGGAGAGTACAATGAGCAGTTCTTC.

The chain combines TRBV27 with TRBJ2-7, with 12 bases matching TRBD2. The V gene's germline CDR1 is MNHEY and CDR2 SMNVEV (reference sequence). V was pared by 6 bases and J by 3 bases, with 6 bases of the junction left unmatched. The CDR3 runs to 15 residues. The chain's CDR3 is CASRPGLAGLYEQYF. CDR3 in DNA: TGTGCCAGCAGACCCGGACTAGCGGGACTCTACGAGCAGTACTTC.

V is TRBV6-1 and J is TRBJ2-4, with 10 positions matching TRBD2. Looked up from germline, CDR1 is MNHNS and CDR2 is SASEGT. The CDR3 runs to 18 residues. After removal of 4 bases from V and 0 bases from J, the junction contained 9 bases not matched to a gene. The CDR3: CASSARHRLAGAKNIQYF. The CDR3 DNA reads TGTGCCAGCAGTGCCCGCCACAGACTAGCGGGAGCCAAAAACATTCAGTACTTC.

CDR3 protein: CAWSVFSSPLHF. The CDR3, as DNA: TGTGCCTGGAGTGTATTCTCTTCACCCCTCCACTTT. V and J are TRBV30 and TRBJ1-6; D ambiguous. Trimming stripped 0 bases from V and 9 bases from J, with 6 bases between. The CDR3 length is 12 residues. In germline, CDR1 is GTSNPN, CDR2 SVGIG (reference sequence).

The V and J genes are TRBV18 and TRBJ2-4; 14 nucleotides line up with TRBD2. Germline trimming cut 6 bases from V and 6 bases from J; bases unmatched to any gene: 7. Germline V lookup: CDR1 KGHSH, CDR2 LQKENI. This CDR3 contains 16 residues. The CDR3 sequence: CASSPTGTSGRNIQYF. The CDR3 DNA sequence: TGTGCCAGCTCTCCAACCGGGACTAGCGGGAGAAACATTCAGTACTTC.

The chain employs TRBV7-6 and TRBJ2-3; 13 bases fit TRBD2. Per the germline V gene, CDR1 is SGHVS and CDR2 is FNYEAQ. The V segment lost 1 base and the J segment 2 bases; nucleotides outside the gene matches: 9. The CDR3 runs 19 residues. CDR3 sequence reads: CASSLGLPGLAGNTDTQYF. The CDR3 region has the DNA TGTGCCAGCAGCTTAGGATTACCGGGACTAGCGGGAAACACAGATACGCAGTATTTT.

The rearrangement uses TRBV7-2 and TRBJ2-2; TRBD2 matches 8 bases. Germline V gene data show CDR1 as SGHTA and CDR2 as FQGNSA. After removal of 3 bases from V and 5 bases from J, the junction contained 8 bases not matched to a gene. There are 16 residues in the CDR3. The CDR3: CASSFISGSGTGELFF. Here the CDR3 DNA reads TGTGCCAGCAGCTTTATAAGCGGGAGTGGGACCGGGGAGCTGTTTTTT.